This is a list of T cell receptor beta chains from one sample in a study of regulatory and conventional T cells in RAG deficiency. Clones were sequenced by immunoSEQ multiplex PCR, and TCRdb holds only the in-frame ones, with some missing. The sample yields roughly 20,000 clones, 80% to 90% seen once. The sample was also reused in another study, on regulatory T cells.

The material sequenced was Tregs sorted from blood. These receptors were collected from a human donor in good health. The CDR3 runs from the conserved cysteine through the conserved F or W.

>TRBJ1-1|TRBV19
CASSIRRENAEAFF
>TRBJ1-1|TRBV6-1
CASTPPGTGRTEAFF
>TRBJ2-1|TRBV16
CASSLWGEQFF
>TRBJ1-1|TRBV11-2
CASSQVPGQGAGRTEAFF
>TRBJ2-7|TRBV6-5
CASSYSAISTFYEQYF
>TRBJ2-7|TRBV5-6
CASSLATVSEQYF
>TRBJ1-1|TRBV6-5
CASKSWGQGNTEAFF
>TRBJ1-1|TRBV5-6
CASSLRRDWDTEAFF
>TRBJ2-7|TRBV5-6
CASSGSGGLQYF
>TRBJ2-7|TRBV28
CASSYARDRGVEQYF
>TRBJ2-7|TRBV5-5
CASSPQPTVRHEQYF
>TRBJ1-4|TRBV15
CATSRDLGGNEKLFF
>TRBJ1-1|TRBV7-3
CASSSGSRNTEAFF
>TRBJ1-2|TRBV28
CASITDRDYGYTF
>TRBJ1-2|TRBV30
CAWIRAPKADYGYTF
>TRBJ2-5|TRBV15
CATSREDRRSLGTQYF
>TRBJ2-7|TRBV11-2
CASGRGTHLYEQYF
>TRBJ2-6|TRBV5-1
CASSLDQGTGANVLTF
>TRBJ1-1|TRBV5-1
CASSIVVNTEAFF
>TRBJ1-2|TRBV19
CASSILGTGKYGYTF
>TRBJ1-5|TRBV20-1
CSAQGNQPQHF
>TRBJ2-7|TRBV19
CASSLVRGGILNEQYF
>TRBJ2-1|TRBV7-9
CASSLGVLADEQFF
>TRBJ1-5|TRBV30
CAWSVGHNNQPQHF
>TRBJ1-1|TRBV28
CASSLTSFNTEAFF
>TRBJ2-7|TRBV19
CASRSSSGQSTYEQYF
>TRBJ2-5|TRBV21-1
CASSKPRGTGNSSQYF
>TRBJ2-7|TRBV10-2
CASPRPRSGRRYEQYF
>TRBJ1-6|TRBV14
CASSQVLTGGINSPLHF
>TRBJ2-3|TRBV4-1
CASSQDWLQGPSKGRDTQYF
>TRBJ2-7|TRBV4-1
CASSQPRTSGRWVQYF
>TRBJ1-3|TRBV18
CASSPGQGNSGNTIYF
>TRBJ2-1|TRBV10-2
CASSVGNFEQFF
>TRBJ2-7|TRBV5-5
CASSLLATSGSIEQYF
>TRBJ2-5|TRBV20-1
CSASNQETQYF
>TRBJ2-7|TRBV6-1
CASSSRGGLDEQYF
>TRBJ1-5|TRBV28
CATSERRDQPQHF
>TRBJ2-1|TRBV7-9
CASSRVPSGRYNEQFF
>TRBJ2-3|TRBV29-1
CSVDPAGGTQYF
>TRBJ1-5|TRBV30
CAWSGQNNQPQHF
>TRBJ1-4|TRBV18
CASSPLGGANEKLFF
>TRBJ2-1|TRBV7-3
CASSLSMAYNEQFF
>TRBJ2-2|TRBV19
CASLPGTGMGIAGELFF
>TRBJ2-1|TRBV7-6
CASSLGGGHSYNEQFF
>TRBJ2-1|TRBV7-8
CASSRLASGSYNEQFF
>TRBJ2-5|TRBV7-3
CASSLGLAGAQETQYF
>TRBJ2-1|TRBV7-6
CASSLDPSEHEQFF
>TRBJ1-1|TRBV15
CATSRGRGPINTEAFF
>TRBJ1-2|TRBV11-1
CASSRGTHQAYGYTF
>TRBJ2-6|TRBV12-5
CASGLVQEKGGSSGANVLTF
>TRBJ1-1|TRBV4-2
CASSQEAGLGTEAFF
>TRBJ2-2|TRBV2
CASRRDRGTTGELFF
>TRBJ2-5|TRBV7-9
CASSLKETQYF
>TRBJ1-1|TRBV5-5
CASSLGVVRNTEAFF